This TCR beta chain originates from a study of blood T cell repertoires in COVID-19. Study as a whole: Sample material is recorded as cDNA or gDNA derived from T cells, B-cell-depleted T cells, or PBMCs.

Trimming took 1 base from V and 2 from J; bases not matched to a gene: 5. The CDR3 spans 16 residues. Germline lookup yields CDR1 SGHRS and CDR2 YFSETQ. Using immunoSEQ multiplex PCR, the repertoire was profiled, and TCRdb retains in-frame clones only, with some absent. The table lists under 200,000 clones, approximately 80% of them singletons. J is TRBJ2-1 and V is TRBV5-1; 8 bases fit TRBD2. This clonotype was sampled from a woman aged 55-75 years with acute COVID-19. Sequencing was carried out using PBMCs or T cells enriched from blood (not recorded which). The CDR3: CASSLPTSGPYNEQFF. CDR3 DNA: TGCGCCAGCAGCTTGCCTACTAGCGGCCCCTACAATGAGCAGTTCTTC.